A single sample gave rise to the 3 T cell receptor beta chains below, sequenced in a study of blood T cell repertoires in COVID-19. Method: immunoSEQ multiplex PCR; TCRdb's copy keeps in-frame clones and lacks some. This repertoire shows just over 150,000 clones, about nine tenths found once; its top ten account for about 2.4%. The specimen sequenced was peripheral blood. Receptor source: a woman between 65 and 79 years old with acute or convalescent COVID-19.

The chain combines TRBV28 with TRBJ1-2; a weak D match, TRBD1 (5 bases). This CDR3 has 15 amino acids. The V gene lost 7 bases and the J gene lost 3 bases, with 18 bases spanning the gap. The germline gives CDR1 MDHEN, CDR2 SYDVKM. CDR3 region: CASTPGGGGDYGYTF. The CDR3 nucleotides read TGTGCCAGCACCCCGGGGGGGGGAGGAGACTATGGCTACACCTTC.

The V call is TRBV27, the J call TRBJ2-3; 15 positions agree with TRBD2. Trimming cost V 8 bases and J 9 bases; bases outside gene matches: 3. The CDR3 is 13 amino acids. CDR1 and CDR2 from the germline V gene are MNHEY and SMNVEV (reference sequence). CDR3 nucleotide sequence: TGTGCCAGCGGGACTAGCGGGGGGAAGACGCAGTATTTT. Its translation is CASGTSGGKTQYF.

V usage is TRBV10-2 and J usage is TRBJ2-1; 9 bases align to TRBD2. The ends lost 2 bases at V and 4 bases at J; junction bases unmatched: 12. This CDR3 region has 18 residues. The V gene's germline CDR1 is WSHSY and CDR2 SAAADI. The CDR3 sequence: CASSEPSRLAEGYNEQFF. DNA for the CDR3: TGCGCCAGCAGTGAGCCAAGCCGACTAGCGGAGGGTTACAATGAGCAGTTCTTC.